This TCR beta chain appears in the sequencing data of a study of regulatory T cells in long-lasting Graves disease. Whole-study results and caveats: Graves' patients with persistent disease showed TCR diversity lower than patients newly diagnosed. What was studied was peripheral blood only, and not thyroid tissue.

The CDR3 spans 16 residues. The germline gives CDR1 LGHNA, CDR2 YNFKEQ. V shed 1 base, J shed 2 bases, and the junction held 5 bases outside the gene matches. Time point of the sample: persistent/refractory GD, antithyroid drugs over 5 years with positive TRAb. The TCR library used RNA extracted from PBMCs. Recruitment took place at an endocrinology department in Xi'an, China. The authors drew roughly 8.1 milliliters of peripheral blood into EDTA tubes. The sample holds a few counts of this clonotype. Its antigen is currently unknown. Combining iRepertoire HTBI primers with Arm-PCR of CDR3 regions, the authors built TCR beta libraries. Using its own MiXCR run on the multiplex PCR reads, TCRdb lists one record per CDR3 protein. Of a few hundred thousand distinct CDR3 sequences listed, roughly a fifth are singletons.

Sample: peripheral blood mononuclear cells (PBMCs), taken when the disease was refractory, from a patient treated with antithyroid drugs. The clonotype originates from a female donor with Graves disease. V gene TRBV4-2 combines with J gene TRBJ2-7; the match to TRBD2 covers 10 bases. Here the CDR3 reads CASSQADGTSAYEQYF. In DNA form, the CDR3 reads TGTGCCAGCAGCCAAGCAGACGGGACTAGCGCCTACGAGCAGTACTTC.